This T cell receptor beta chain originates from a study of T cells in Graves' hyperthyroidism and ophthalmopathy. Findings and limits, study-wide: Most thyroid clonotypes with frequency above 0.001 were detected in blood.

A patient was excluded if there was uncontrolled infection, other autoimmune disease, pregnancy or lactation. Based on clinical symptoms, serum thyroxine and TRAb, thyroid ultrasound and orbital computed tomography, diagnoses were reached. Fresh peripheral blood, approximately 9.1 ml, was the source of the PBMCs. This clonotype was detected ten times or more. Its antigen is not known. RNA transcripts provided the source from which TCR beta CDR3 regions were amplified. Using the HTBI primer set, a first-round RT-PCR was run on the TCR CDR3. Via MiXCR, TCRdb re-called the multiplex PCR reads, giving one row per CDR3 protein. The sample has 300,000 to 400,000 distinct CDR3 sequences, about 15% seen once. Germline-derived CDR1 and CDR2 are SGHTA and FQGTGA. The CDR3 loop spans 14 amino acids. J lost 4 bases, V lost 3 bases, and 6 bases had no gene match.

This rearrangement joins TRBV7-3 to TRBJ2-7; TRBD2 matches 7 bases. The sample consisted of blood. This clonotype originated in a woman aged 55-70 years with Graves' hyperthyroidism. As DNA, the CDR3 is TGTGCCAGCAGCTTGGGCGGGAGTGAATACGAGCAGTACTTC. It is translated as CASSLGGSEYEQYF.